This T cell receptor beta chain was documented in a study of beta chain features in type 1 diabetes (dated by TCRdb to the late 2010s). For context, the study as a whole: No differences in mean age, gender distribution, total cell number or subset yield were found between patients and healthy donors. Across all samples, fewer than 130 million sorted cells were examined, and cell number per subset correlated strongly with RNA yield. In the study, recently diagnosed type 1 diabetes patients and matched healthy donors were compared on the TCRB repertoires of their sorted circulating CD4+ T cell subsets. Regulatory and stem cell-like memory subsets were obtained from only 8 patients and roughly eight healthy donors, while naive and central memory subsets were obtained from all 30 or so donors.

All of the isolated RNA was reverse transcribed with the High Capacity cDNA Reverse Transcription Kit, so expressed TCRB transcripts were sequenced. Naive, central memory and regulatory T cell samples underwent deep immunoSEQ sequencing, averaging approximately 3.5 million total reads per sample. Sorted cells were lysed in RLT buffer and RNA was extracted with DNase-treated RNeasy Micro or Mini kits, depending on cell number. Each cell subset was processed separately to prevent cross-contamination, with patient and healthy donor samples processed together. The immunoSEQ multiplex PCR was used to amplify TCRB sequences from cDNA, generating 87-bp fragments that spanned the CDR3 region. Amplicons were sequenced on the Illumina HiSeq platform. Processing in the source paper ran as follows. Synthetic template baselines were used to correct PCR bias computationally, reads within Hamming distance 2 were collapsed together, and singletons that could not be merged were discarded. By aligning reads against IMGT, V, D and J genes, CDR3 length, and insertions or deletions at six rearrangement sites were assigned. Within each subset, clonotype counts were normalized to the number of sorted cells before true diversity and Gini coefficients were calculated with the tcR R package. Repertoire sharing was quantified using the overlap coefficient calculated on TCRB nucleotide sequences. Out-of-frame TCRB sequences from naive cells were analyzed to stand in for the pre-selection repertoire. TCRdb retrieved this table from immuneACCESS and kept in-frame rearrangements only. Not all clones are present; in checked studies, unresolved V genes account for under half, and no reason is known for the remainder. The DNA was the basis for D and trimming; V, J and clone size are from that table. In all, the sample holds around 240,000 clones, and about 70% of those were seen once. The ten largest account for 0.053% of the sample.

Via the germline V gene (reference sequence), CDR1 is SEHNR and CDR2 FQNEAQ. Cut back by 5 bases and 1 base, the V and J ends lie 6 bases apart. From its cysteine to its phenylalanine, the CDR3 spans 13 amino acids. The kept DNA is CDR3 alone, 39 bases in frame from the first base. In regard to this clone: Its recognized antigen is unknown. Per-base qualities were not stored, and no clone one base away is much larger.

Results and caveats for the whole study, not just this receptor: Because the HLA sub-analyses included only small numbers of individuals, any influence of HLA type on TCRB rearrangement was left unresolved. In all four CD4+ subsets, TCRB CDR3 length was moderately but significantly shorter in type 1 diabetes patients. Because cDNA rather than genomic DNA was sequenced, highly expressing activated cells could have been over-represented, although no difference in activation and CD3 levels was found between groups. At VDJ recombination sites, type 1 diabetes patients had fewer insertions and more deleted nucleotides, which implies abnormalities in thymic rearrangement. PCR might favor shorter templates, but patient and control samples were amplified and corrected together, so any skew would affect both groups equally. Naive, central memory and regulatory TCRB repertoires appeared to be more similar among patients than among healthy donors.

Each donor gave one peripheral blood draw, averaging roughly 100 mL, which was collected into heparinised tubes. Using a panel that included CD45RO, CCR7, CD25, CD127, CD95 and CD27, naive, central memory, regulatory and stem cell-like memory CD4+ T cells were sorted on a BD FACSAria II. All sorted populations exceeded 95% purity. PBMCs were isolated immediately by Lymphoprep density gradient centrifugation and stained directly without culture. So that batch effects would be minimized, each experiment stained and sorted samples in pairs, pairing one healthy donor with one patient. The sample consisted of naive CD4+ T cells from blood. The meaning of the sample's cell subset or site label: true naive CD4+ T cells. The V and J genes are TRBV7-9 and TRBJ1-5; the D gene cannot be resolved reliably. The sequence was collected from a man aged 25-45 years in good health. DNA sequence: TGTGCCAGCAGCCCGGAGAGCAATCAGCCCCAGCATTTT. Its coded protein is CASSPESNQPQHF.